What follows describes a single T cell receptor (beta chain). Its antigen is unidentified. This table comes from immunoSEQ multiplex PCR, and its TCRdb copy is limited to in-frame clones, with some not included. The table has about 330,000 clones, 86% seen once. Germline V gives CDR1 SQVTM, CDR2 ANQGSEA. Trimming stripped 4 bases from V and 3 bases from J, with 13 bases between. This CDR3 region has 14 residues. The data were taken from a study of cytomegalovirus exposure and HLA in healthy donors. Study-wide results and limits: Researchers catalogued 164 TCR beta chains as cytomegalovirus-associated.

The source is a woman between 18 and 29 years old in good health and CMV-seronegative. The material sequenced was PBMCs. The J gene is TRBJ1-5, the V gene TRBV29-1; possible D gene TRBD1, 5 bases. CDR3 region: CSVAQGGVNQPQHF. The CDR3 DNA follows: TGCAGCGTTGCCCAGGGAGGTGTCAATCAGCCCCAGCATTTT.